This record looks at one T cell receptor (beta chain) sequence and its context. This receptor's antigen is unknown. No per-base quality is available; no much larger clone lies one base away. The CDR3 numbers 16 residues from cysteine through phenylalanine. The only DNA kept is the CDR3, 48 bases in frame from the first base. CDR1 and CDR2 are read off the germline V gene as MDHEN and SYDVKM. From V the trimming removes 6 bases and from J it removes 5 bases, while the gene matches leave 13 bases of the junction unaccounted for. The data were obtained in a study of vaccination and CD4 T cells after COVID-19 (dated by TCRdb to between 2022 and 2023). Looking at the study overall: Every convalescent patient had a positive nasal swab PCR test for SARS-CoV-2, with mild disease in about 9 patients and severe disease in one. Six males and four females were included in the convalescent cohort, with two Hispanic individuals, seven Caucasians, two Asians and one multiracial person represented. Participants got two doses of the Pfizer-BioNTech BNT162b2 vaccine (n=8) or two doses of the Moderna mRNA-1273 vaccine (n=2). Post-COVID blood samples from convalescent patients were collected a median of approximately 93 days after diagnosis, with a range of 35 to 161 days. The time from the second vaccine dose to post-vaccine blood sampling had a median of roughly 72 days and ranged from about 12 to 241 days. Culture stimuli were overlapping spike peptide pools from SARS-CoV-2 and from the common cold coronaviruses HCoV-NL63, HCoV-OC43 and HCoV-229E. Control cultures received a CEFX viral epitope pool as the positive control, an HIV-1 Nef peptide pool as the negative control, or no peptide. The spike-specific CD4+ TCR repertoire was compared before and after mRNA vaccination in around ten COVID-19 convalescent patients and a handful of infection-naive healthy vaccine recipients.

In the paper's terms, the treatment or condition label means: roughly ten-day PBMC culture with coronavirus spike peptide pools or control peptides (ViraFEST assay). To expand antigen-specific T cells with peptide pools and then pick out the expanded clonotypes through TCR sequencing, the study relied on the ViraFEST assay. The convalescent patients' positive SARS-CoV-2 PCR tests were from March to December 2020, which was before the Alpha, Beta and Delta variants emerged in the United States. Roughly 2.1 million PBMCs per well were cultured in IMDM with roughly 5.5% human AB serum and about 9.7 IU/ml IL-2, plus 10 ug/ml peptide pools. Half of the culture medium was replaced with fresh IL-2-containing medium on days 3 and 7. Once the cells had been in culture for roughly 10 days, the EasySep CD4+ T cell isolation kit was used to isolate CD4+ T cells by negative selection. Ficoll-Paque Plus gradient centrifugation was used to isolate PBMCs from whole blood, and the isolated PBMCs were then either used fresh or cryopreserved at -140C. Each culture condition was generally run in triplicate wells.

The paper's findings and limits, for the study overall: The median count of SARS-CoV-2-reactive clonotypes went up from 21 after infection to 30 to 40 after vaccination, although the change was not significant. The number of convalescent patients in the study was relatively small, and the study did not examine early timepoints following natural infection. Of the vaccine-specific clones in convalescent patients, 304 of 307, or nearly all, reacted only to SARS-CoV-2 spike and did not cross-react with common cold coronaviruses. Among convalescent patients, a median about 86% of the SARS-CoV-2-reactive clones seen after vaccination appeared only after vaccination, which suggests priming specific to the vaccine.

Library construction relied on PCR. TCR sequencing of DNA from cultured CD4+ T cells used the Oncomine TCR Beta short-read assay at the Johns Hopkins FTIC core. The QIAamp micro DNA kit was used to extract genomic DNA from the cultured CD4+ T cells. Oncomine TCR Beta libraries made from cultured CD4+ T cells were pooled using unique dual indexes and sequenced on an Illumina iSeq 100. The paper's processing steps were these. Non-productive sequences were removed, and CDR3s not starting with C, not ending with F or W, or shorter than 7 amino acids were discarded. The MANAFEST web application identified antigen-specific clonotypes by comparing peptide-stimulated wells against reference wells and other culture wells. An FDR below 0.05, an odds ratio above 5, and a productive frequency above 0.1% in at least two of three replicate wells were required for clones to be considered positive. Cross-reactive clonotypes were defined as significantly expanded in both SARS-CoV-2 spike wells and at least one common cold coronavirus spike condition. Levenshtein distances (stringdist) and unrooted phylogenetic trees (ape) in R version 3.6.1 were used to assess CDR3 homology. The raw public data were reprocessed by TCRdb itself: fastp quality trimming at Q25, MiXCR clonotype calling, in-frame beta chains only. Merged by CDR3 protein, the rows form single entries marked with the most common genes and DNA. These V and J calls rely on TCRdb rather than the paper's analysis. For this sample the table gives about 25,000 distinct CDR3 sequences, of which around 40% were detected only once. Just over 7% of the sample is in the top ten clones.

The TCR was taken from a human donor who had recovered from COVID-19. What was sequenced was CD4+ T cells from blood, cultured in vitro. Recombination linked TRBV28 to TRBJ1-1; TRBD1 aligns with 9 central bases. The DNA reads as follows: TGTGCCAGCAGGCCCCGGAGACAGGGGGGAGGGACTGAAGCTTTCTTT. It codes for CASRPRRQGGGTEAFF.